These 18 T cell receptor beta chains were sequenced from one sample in a study of cytomegalovirus exposure and HLA in healthy donors. Amplification used 60 Vbeta primers and 13 Jbeta primers. This table comes from immunoSEQ multiplex PCR, and its TCRdb copy is limited to in-frame clones, with some not included. The table shows approximately 91,000 clones, with 81% occurring only once. The material sequenced was PBMCs. All receptors derive from a human donor in good health.

J is TRBJ1-2 and V is TRBV28; possible D gene TRBD1, 5 bases. V gave up 8 bases and J gave up 4 bases, with 14 bases separating them. Germline CDR1 reads MDHEN; CDR2 reads SYDVKM. The CDR3 runs 13 residues. Here the CDR3 reads CASLIGGGYGYTF. The CDR3 DNA follows: TGTGCCAGCCTAATCGGGGGAGGCTATGGCTACACCTTC.

V gene TRBV2 combines with J gene TRBJ2-1; TRBD2 matches 8 bases. The CDR3 length is 15 residues. Germline V CDR1 and CDR2: SNHLY, FYNNEI. The V gene end was trimmed by 6 bases and the J gene end by 4 bases; junction bases not matched to a gene: 8. Here the CDR3 DNA reads TGTGCCAGCAGACCGCGGGGGGCCACGTACAATGAGCAGTTCTTC. This gives the protein CASRPRGATYNEQFF. Filled out from reference TRBV2 and TRBJ2-1, the complete variable domain reads EPEVTQTPSHQVTQMGQEVILRCVPISNHLYFYWYRQILGQKVEFLVSFYNNEISEKSEIFDDQFSVERPDGSNFTLKIRSTKLEDSAMYFCASRPRGATYNEQFFGPGTRLTVL.

The chain joins TRBV6-5 to TRBJ2-4; tentative D call: TRBD2 (5 bases). V shed 0 bases and J shed 2 bases, with 8 bases lying between them. Germline CDR1 MNHEY, CDR2 SVGAGI. The CDR3 consists of 15 residues. The CDR3 region is CASSYSRGSKNIQYF. CDR3 bases: TGTGCCAGCAGTTACTCTAGAGGGTCCAAAAACATTCAGTACTTC.

CDR3 amino acids: CSGLTGDVNTEAFF. The CDR3 coding sequence is TGCAGCGGGTTGACAGGGGACGTGAACACTGAAGCTTTCTTT. The V call is TRBV29-1, the J call TRBJ1-1, with 8 bases lining up with TRBD1. The germline V gene encodes CDR1 SQVTM and CDR2 ANQGSEA. The trim removed 7 bases at V and 0 bases at J, leaving 7 bases unmatched. The CDR3 consists of 14 residues.

This chain joins TRBV27 and TRBJ2-3, with 14 nucleotides matching TRBD2. After removal of 7 bases from V and 5 bases from J, the junction contained 11 bases not matched to a gene. The V gene's germline CDR1 is MNHEY and CDR2 SMNVEV (reference sequence). This CDR3 contains 17 residues. CDR3 residues: CASKPGTSGSIQDTQYF. The CDR3 DNA reads as TGTGCCAGCAAGCCGGGGACTAGCGGGAGTATCCAAGATACGCAGTATTTT.

The rearrangement joins TRBV7-9 to TRBJ2-5; 7 positions match TRBD2. Trimming at V came to 4 bases and at J to 9 bases, leaving 17 bases not matched to a gene. The CDR3 totals 16 residues. Per the germline V gene, CDR1 is SEHNR and CDR2 is FQNEAQ (reference sequence). The CDR3 DNA follows: TGTGCCAGCAGCTCCCCCCTAGCGGTTGAAGAGAAGGCCCAGTACTTC. It yields the protein CASSSPLAVEEKAQYF.

J is TRBJ1-1 and V is TRBV6-1; weak D call: TRBD1 (5 bases). In germline, CDR1 is MNHNS, CDR2 SASEGT. CDR3 length: 17 residues. Trimming stripped 0 bases from V and 1 base from J, with 15 bases between. In DNA, the CDR3 is TGTGCCAGCAGTGAAGCTGGGGCAAGGTTTGGGAACACTGAAGCTTTCTTT. Amino acid sequence: CASSEAGARFGNTEAFF.

V and J are TRBV19 and TRBJ1-4; no definite D call. The CDR3 consists of 14 residues. Germline loops: CDR1 LNHDA, CDR2 SQIVND (reference sequence). V gave up 9 bases and J gave up 5 bases, with 16 bases separating them. CDR3 DNA: TGTGCCAGCCGTCGGAGACGGTTAAATGAAAAACTGTTTTTT. Translation: CASRRRRLNEKLFF. The full variable domain, rest sourced from reference TRBV19 and TRBJ1-4, is DGGITQSPKYLFRKEGQNVTLSCEQNLNHDAMYWYRQDPGQGLRLIYYSQIVNDFQKGDIAEGYSVSREKKESFPLTVTSAQKNPTAFYLCASRRRRLNEKLFFGSGTQLSVL.

V is TRBV15 and J is TRBJ1-4; D possibly corresponds to TRBD1 (6 bases). V was pared by 0 bases and J by 8 bases, with 13 bases between. The length of the CDR3 is 15 residues. Germline-derived CDR1 and CDR2 are LNHNV and YYDKDF (reference sequence). The CDR3 coding sequence is TGTGCCACCAGCAGAGATGCGGGGGGCTGGGAAAAACTGTTTTTT. This sequence encodes CATSRDAGGWEKLFF.

The chain is built from TRBV27 and TRBJ2-5; TRBD1 aligns across 10 bases. Germline loops: CDR1 MNHEY, CDR2 SMNVEV (reference sequence). V lost 2 bases to trimming and J lost 5 bases; unmatched junction nucleotides: 5. The CDR3 has 15 amino acids. DNA for the CDR3: TGTGCCAGCAGTTTACTGGGACAGGGGACGGAGACCCAGTACTTC. The encoded protein is CASSLLGQGTETQYF.

The chain uses TRBV4-3 and TRBJ2-3; 11 bases align to TRBD2. CDR3 length equals 14 residues. V dropped 5 bases and J dropped 6; count of bases not matched to a gene: 4. CDR1 and CDR2 from the germline V gene are LGHNA and YSLEER. The CDR3: CASSARLAGDTQYF. The CDR3 nucleotides read TGCGCCAGCAGCGCCCGACTAGCGGGGGATACGCAGTATTTT.

This clone was recorded a few times. CDR3 sequence (DNA): TGTGCCAGCAGCGCGACAGGGGGCGGAATGAACACTGAAGCTTTCTTT. Its translation is CASSATGGGMNTEAFF. The V call is TRBV7-3, the J call TRBJ1-1; 10 positions agree with TRBD1. The CDR3 length is 16 residues. Trimming at V came to 5 bases and at J to 0 bases, leaving 6 bases not matched to a gene. The germline V gene has CDR1 SGHTA and CDR2 FQGTGA.

The chain couples TRBV6-1 to TRBJ2-4; 9 bases agree with TRBD1. The CDR3 is made up of 19 amino acids. Germline assignment: CDR1 MNHNS and CDR2 SASEGT. The V segment lost 4 bases and the J segment 0 bases; nucleotides outside the gene matches: 13. The CDR3 sequence is CASSGTGVASGIAKNIQYF. CDR3 nucleotide sequence: TGTGCCAGCAGTGGGACAGGGGTGGCCAGCGGGATAGCCAAAAACATTCAGTACTTC.

This chain uses TRBV18 with TRBJ1-2, with 7 bases matching TRBD1. Trimming removed 4 bases from V and 2 bases from J; junction bases left unmatched: 1. The CDR3 loop spans 13 amino acids. In germline, CDR1 is KGHSH, CDR2 LQKENI. The CDR3: CASSQGQNYGYTF. The DNA for the CDR3 is TGTGCCAGCTCACAGGGACAGAACTATGGCTACACCTTC.

The chain couples TRBV6-6 to TRBJ1-2; tentatively, D is TRBD1 (5 bases). This CDR3 has 13 amino acids. CDR1 is MNHNY, CDR2 SVGAGI, per germline (reference sequence). V lost 9 bases and J lost 0, with 11 bases in between. CDR3 in DNA: TGTGCCAGTTTAACGACAGCTAACTATGGCTACACCTTC. It codes for CASLTTANYGYTF.

The chain is built from TRBV11-2 and TRBJ2-2; perhaps TRBD1 as D (6 bases). The CDR3 sequence is 16 residues long. V was trimmed by 2 bases and J by 3 bases, leaving 13 bases between them. The germline V gene has CDR1 SGHAT and CDR2 FQNNGV. The CDR3 is CASSLSNRVDTGELFF. In DNA form, the CDR3 reads TGTGCCAGCAGCTTAAGTAACAGGGTGGACACCGGGGAGCTGTTTTTT. Variable domain in full (rest from reference TRBV11-2 and TRBJ2-2): EAGVAQSPRYKIIEKRQSVAFWCNPISGHATLYWYQQILGQGPKLLIQFQNNGVVDDSQLPKDRFSAERLKGVDSTLKIQPAKLEDSAVYLCASSLSNRVDTGELFFGEGSRLTVL.

The gene calls are TRBV27 and TRBJ2-7, with D perhaps matching TRBD1 (5 bases). Trimming took off 7 bases at V and 0 bases at J, with 19 bases between the two ends. The germline CDR1 and CDR2 sequences are MNHEY and SMNVEV (reference sequence). The CDR3 totals 16 residues. The CDR3 DNA reads as TGTGCCAGCACTAACATGGGGCAGTCGAGCTCCTACGAGCAGTACTTC. This encodes CASTNMGQSSSYEQYF.

J is TRBJ2-3 and V is TRBV7-2; 7 bases agree with TRBD1. The CDR3 is 14 residues long. The germline V gene has CDR1 SGHTA and CDR2 FQGNSA. The trim removed 5 bases at V and 4 bases at J, leaving 6 bases unmatched. The CDR3 nucleotides are TGTGCCAGCAGCCTAGGACAGGTACCAGATACGCAGTATTTT. Translation: CASSLGQVPDTQYF. Based on the CDR3 plus reference TRBV7-2 and TRBJ2-3, the full variable domain is GAGVSQSPSNKVTEKGKDVELRCDPISGHTALYWYRQSLGQGLEFLIYFQGNSAPDKSGLPSDRFSAERTGGSVSTLTIQRTQQEDSAVYLCASSLGQVPDTQYFGPGTRLTVL.